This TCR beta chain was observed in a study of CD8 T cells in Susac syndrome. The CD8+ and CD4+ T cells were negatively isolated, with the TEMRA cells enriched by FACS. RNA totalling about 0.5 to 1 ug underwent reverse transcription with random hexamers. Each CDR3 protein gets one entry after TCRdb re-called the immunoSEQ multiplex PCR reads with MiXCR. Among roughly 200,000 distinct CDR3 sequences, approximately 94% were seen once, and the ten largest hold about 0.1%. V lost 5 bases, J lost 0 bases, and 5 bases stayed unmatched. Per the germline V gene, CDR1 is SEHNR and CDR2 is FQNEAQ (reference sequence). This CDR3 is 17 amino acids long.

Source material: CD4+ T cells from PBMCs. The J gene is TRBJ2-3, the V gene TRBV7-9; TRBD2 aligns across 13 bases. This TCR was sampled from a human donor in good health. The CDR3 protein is CASSPRTSGGSTDTQYF. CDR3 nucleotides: TGTGCCAGCAGCCCCCGGACTAGCGGGGGAAGCACAGATACGCAGTATTTT. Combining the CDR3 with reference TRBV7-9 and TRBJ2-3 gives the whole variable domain DTGVSQNPRHKITKRGQNVTFRCDPISEHNRLYWYRQTLGQGPEFLTYFQNEAQLEKSRLLSDRFSAERPKGSFSTLEIQRTEQGDSAMYLCASSPRTSGGSTDTQYFGPGTRLTVL.